This T cell receptor beta chain was recorded in a study of blood T cell repertoires in COVID-19. V trimming: 7 bases; J trimming: 1 base; junction bases outside the gene matches: 5. This CDR3 spans 15 amino acids. Germline V gene lookup returns CDR1 LNHDA and CDR2 SQIVND (reference sequence). Sequencing was performed with immunoSEQ multiplex PCR; in TCRdb, only in-frame clones are kept and a portion is missing. The profile shows 300,000 to 350,000 clones, roughly 90% of them singletons. The specimen was PBMCs or T cells enriched from blood (not recorded which). The clonotype comes from a woman between 25 and 40 years old who had recovered from COVID-19. This sequence joins TRBV19 and TRBJ2-1, with 9 positions matching TRBD2. The CDR3 DNA reads TGTGCCAGTAATGCGGGGGGGCCTTCCTACAATGAGCAGTTCTTC. Its protein is CASNAGGPSYNEQFF. Full variable domain (outside the CDR3, taken from reference TRBV19 and TRBJ2-1): DGGITQSPKYLFRKEGQNVTLSCEQNLNHDAMYWYRQDPGQGLRLIYYSQIVNDFQKGDIAEGYSVSREKKESFPLTVTSAQKNPTAFYLCASNAGGPSYNEQFFGPGTRLTVL.